This T cell receptor (beta chain) was observed in a study of graft-versus-host responses after intestinal transplantation (dated by TCRdb to about 2021). Study-wide context: Recipients received multivisceral, liver-intestinal, or isolated intestinal transplants. Every recipient was given anti-thymocyte globulin induction, followed by roughly 3 years of maintenance tacrolimus and steroids. After intestinal transplantation, graft-versus-host and host-versus-graft alloreactive T cell clones in the graft, circulation and bone marrow were tracked using bulk TCR-beta CDR3 sequencing. Alloreactive clones were identified by sequencing pre-transplant mixed lymphocyte reaction products and comparing them with unstimulated pre-transplant donor and recipient T cells. The cohort enrolled about two dozen intestinal transplant recipients including one retransplant, and a few patients lacking pretransplant specimens were excluded. Donor T cell macrochimerism was defined as a peak of at least 4% donor T cells among recipient peripheral blood mononuclear cells. Samples from a few later patients were sequenced in-house on an Illumina MiSeq with MiXCR processing rather than by the commercial service.

This specimen's time point label, interpreted: cells obtained before transplantation from donor or recipient. CD3+CD4+ and CD3+CD8+ populations were FACS-sorted from unstimulated pre-transplant donor and recipient cells taken from spleen or lymph nodes. With regard to this clone: There is no known antigen for this receptor. No quality values exist for individual bases; no much larger clone is one base distant.

The paper as a whole reports these results and caveats: GvH clones turned up in recipient bone marrow, with some appearing earlier in ileal mucosa or blood, a pattern consistent with an intestinal mucosal origin. In the allografts of patients with donor T cell macrochimerism, GvH to HvG T cell clonal ratios were high. Peak levels of circulating GvH clones were associated with declines in HvG clones early after transplant. The relatively low number and heterogeneity of intestinal transplant patients limited the conclusions.

Based on the germline V gene, the CDR1 and CDR2 sequences are SGHNT and YENEEA. V is cut by 3 bases and J by 4 bases, and the space between the germline ends is 10 bases. Inclusive of the bounding cysteine and phenylalanine, the CDR3 is 13 residues long. Only the CDR3 DNA stays, 39 bases, in frame from base 1. Library construction relied on the immunoSEQ multiplex PCR assay. In most patients, genomic DNA was isolated using the Qiagen DNeasy Blood and Tissue Kit and sent frozen to Adaptive Biotechnologies for TCR sequencing. For most patients, high-throughput TCR-beta CDR3 sequencing of genomic DNA was performed by Adaptive Biotechnologies. As for the authors' bioinformatics: Adaptive's ImmunoSEQ software was the source of the TCR sequencing data for roughly 19 patients, while a few other patients were processed with MiXCR and VDJtools. To correct CD4 versus CD8 sorting errors, any sequence found in both subsets at a frequency ratio below 5:1 was removed. CDR3 nucleotide sequences shared by donor and recipient were removed because the origin of these sequences could not be assigned. Alloreactive clones required at least 2-fold expansion over unstimulated cells and minimum CFSE-low frequency of 0.002% (template counts) or 0.001% (read counts). Clones were considered mappable if detected in sequenced pre-transplant spleen, lymph node, or MLR CFSE-low populations of the donor or recipient. Cumulative frequency of alloreactive clones was calculated as a percentage of all sequences weighted by copy number. TCRdb took over this immuneACCESS table, retaining in-frame rearrangements with V and J assigned. Such tables are incomplete; in checked studies, under half of the missing clones stem from an unresolved V gene, and the remainder is unexplained. Clone size and the V and J calls come from that table; the DNA yielded D and trimming. The sample contains approximately 90,000 clones, 80% to 95% of them found a single time. The ten largest clones represent about 7.3% of the sample.

This sequence uses TRBV11-3 and TRBJ2-7; tentative D gene TRBD1, with 6 bases matching. The TCR originated in a human donor who was the organ donor for an intestinal transplant. The sequencing used unstimulated CD8+ T cells sorted from spleen or lymph node cells, collected before transplant. The nucleotide sequence reads as follows: TGTGCCAGCAGCTTGGGGGCCTCATACGAGCAGTACTTC. This gives the protein CASSLGASYEQYF.